This T cell receptor beta chain came from a study of blood T cell repertoires in COVID-19. Original analysis: Estimated nucleated cell counts came from reference gene primer amplification. Some clones are missing from TCRdb's copy, which holds only in-frame ones; the method was immunoSEQ multiplex PCR. That table gives V, J and clone size, and the DNA gave D and trimming. The sample has 70,000 or so clones, about 82% seen once. This clone was detected a few times. V lost 0 bases to trimming and J lost 5 bases, with 8 bases between them. The CDR3 consists of 13 residues. Germline CDR1 is KGHSH and CDR2 is LQKENI.

The chain combines TRBV18 with TRBJ2-7; D may be TRBD2 (5 bases). The material sequenced was peripheral blood. The receptor was derived from a human donor in a cohort sampled during active COVID-19. In nucleotides, the CDR3 is TGTGCCAGCTCACCACCGATGGGAGACGAGCAGTACTTC. The encoded protein is CASSPPMGDEQYF.